The source of this T cell receptor beta chain is a study of T cell repertoires in cytomegalovirus infection. Trimming left V 0 bases short and J 1 base short, with 12 bases between. The germline V gene encodes CDR1 SGHTA and CDR2 FQGNSA. The length of the CDR3 is 16 residues. TCRdb redid the calling of the reads with MiXCR, one entry per CDR3 protein. The table records 200,000 to 300,000 distinct CDR3 sequences, 8% to 9.5% of them present only once. This clonotype was observed at least ten times. The sequenced sample consisted of PBMCs. V is TRBV7-2 and J is TRBJ1-2, with unresolved D. This TCR came from a human donor in good health (CMV status not recorded). Some clones in this sample may be carry-over from other donors' samples. CDR3 nucleotide sequence: TGTGCCAGCAGCTTAGCTTTCAGCCTTGTTAACTATGGCTACACCTTC. It encodes CASSLAFSLVNYGYTF. Complete variable domain (other parts from reference TRBV7-2 and TRBJ1-2): GAGVSQSPSNKVTEKGKDVELRCDPISGHTALYWYRQSLGQGLEFLIYFQGNSAPDKSGLPSDRFSAERTGGSVSTLTIQRTQQEDSAVYLCASSLAFSLVNYGYTFGSGTRLTVV.